This entry is about one T cell receptor (beta chain). Its antigen is undetermined. This entry comes from a study of cytomegalovirus exposure and HLA in healthy donors. Study-wide findings and caveats: In vitro experiments confirmed that a few CMV-associated chains were specific for CMV antigens.

Germline V lookup: CDR1 SGHVS, CDR2 FNYEAQ. This CDR3 is built from 13 residues. The V and J ends lost 1 base and 8 bases respectively, with 9 bases between them. This PCR relied on a set of 60 Vbeta primers and 13 Jbeta primers. The assay was immunoSEQ multiplex PCR, and TCRdb's table has in-frame clones only and misses some. The sample shows about 120,000 clones, 65% to 80% of them seen only once. The genes are TRBV7-6 and TRBJ2-1; D perhaps matches TRBD2 (5 bases). Sequenced material: PBMCs. This sequence originates from a man in his sixties in good health and CMV-seropositive. CDR3 in amino acids: CASSLGGNHEQFF. The DNA for the CDR3 is TGTGCCAGCAGCTTAGGAGGGAACCATGAGCAGTTCTTC.